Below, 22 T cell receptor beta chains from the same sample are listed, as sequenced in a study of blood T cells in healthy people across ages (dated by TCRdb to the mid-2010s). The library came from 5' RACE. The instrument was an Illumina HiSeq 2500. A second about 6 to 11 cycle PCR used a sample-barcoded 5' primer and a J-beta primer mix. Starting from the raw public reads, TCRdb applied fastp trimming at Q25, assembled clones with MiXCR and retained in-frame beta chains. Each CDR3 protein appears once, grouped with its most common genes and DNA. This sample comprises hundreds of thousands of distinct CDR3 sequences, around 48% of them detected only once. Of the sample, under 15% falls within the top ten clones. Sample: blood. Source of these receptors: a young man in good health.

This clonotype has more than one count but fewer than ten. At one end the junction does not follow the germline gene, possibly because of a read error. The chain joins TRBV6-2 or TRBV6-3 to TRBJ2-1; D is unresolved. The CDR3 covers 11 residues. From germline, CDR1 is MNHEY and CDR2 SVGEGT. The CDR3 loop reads CASSPSSEQFF. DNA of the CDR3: TGTGCTAGCAGTCCATCGAGTGAGCAGTTCTTC.

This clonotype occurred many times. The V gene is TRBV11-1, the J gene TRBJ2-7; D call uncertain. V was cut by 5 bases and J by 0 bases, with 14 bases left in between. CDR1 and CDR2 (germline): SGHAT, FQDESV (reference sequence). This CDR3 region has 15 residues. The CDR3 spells CASSPWTVSSYEQYF. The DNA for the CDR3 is TGTGCCAGCAGCCCGTGGACGGTGAGCTCCTACGAGCAGTACTTC.

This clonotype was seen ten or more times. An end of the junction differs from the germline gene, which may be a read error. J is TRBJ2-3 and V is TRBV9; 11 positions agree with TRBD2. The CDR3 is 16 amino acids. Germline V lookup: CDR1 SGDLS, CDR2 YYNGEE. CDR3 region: CASSVTSGGFTDTQYF. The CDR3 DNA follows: TGCGCCAGCAGTGTAACTAGCGGGGGCTTCACAGATACGCAGTATTTT.

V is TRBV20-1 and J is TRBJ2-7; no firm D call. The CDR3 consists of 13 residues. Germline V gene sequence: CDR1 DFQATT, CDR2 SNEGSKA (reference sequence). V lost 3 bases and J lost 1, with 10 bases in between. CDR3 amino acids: CSASGRNSYEQYF. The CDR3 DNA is TGCAGTGCTAGCGGGCGTAATTCCTACGAGCAGTACTTC.

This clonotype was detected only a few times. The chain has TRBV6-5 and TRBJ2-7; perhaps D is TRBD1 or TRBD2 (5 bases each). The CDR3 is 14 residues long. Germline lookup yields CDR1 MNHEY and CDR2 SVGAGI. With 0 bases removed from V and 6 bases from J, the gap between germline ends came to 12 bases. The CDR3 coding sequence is TGTGCCAGCAGTTACTCCGGGGCACAGGTCGAGCAGTACTTC. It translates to CASSYSGAQVEQYF.

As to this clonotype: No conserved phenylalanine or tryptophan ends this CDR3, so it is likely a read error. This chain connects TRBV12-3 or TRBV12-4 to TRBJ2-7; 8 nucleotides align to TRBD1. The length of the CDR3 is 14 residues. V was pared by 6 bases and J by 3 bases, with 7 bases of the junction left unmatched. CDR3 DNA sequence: TGTGCCAGCAGCCGGGACAGGATAAGCTACGAGCAGTACTTG. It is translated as CASSRDRISYEQYL.

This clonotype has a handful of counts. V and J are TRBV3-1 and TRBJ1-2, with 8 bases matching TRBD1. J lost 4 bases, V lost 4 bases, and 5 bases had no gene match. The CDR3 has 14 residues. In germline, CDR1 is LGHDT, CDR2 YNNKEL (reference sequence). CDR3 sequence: CASSPGGLGYGYTF. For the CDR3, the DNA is TGTGCCAGCAGCCCAGGGGGCCTTGGCTATGGCTACACCTTC.

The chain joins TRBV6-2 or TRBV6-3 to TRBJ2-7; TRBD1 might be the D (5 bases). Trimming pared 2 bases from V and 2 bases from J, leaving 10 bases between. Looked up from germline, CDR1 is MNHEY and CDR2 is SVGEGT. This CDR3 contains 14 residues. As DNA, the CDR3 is TGTGCCAGCAGTTACAAGCAGGGCCCCTACGAGCAGTACTTC. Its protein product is CASSYKQGPYEQYF.

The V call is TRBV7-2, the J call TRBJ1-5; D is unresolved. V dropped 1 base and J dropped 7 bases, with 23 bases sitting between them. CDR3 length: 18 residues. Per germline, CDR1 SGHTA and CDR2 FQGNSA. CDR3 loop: CASSLGLSGGLPVQPQHF. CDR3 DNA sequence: TGTGCCAGCAGCTTAGGGTTGTCGGGAGGCCTCCCTGTACAGCCCCAGCATTTT.

The DNA of the CDR3 is TGCGCCAGCAGCCAACCGGGGTCCAGTAACTATGGCTACACCTTC. Translation: CASSQPGSSNYGYTF. This chain connects TRBV4-1 to TRBJ1-2, with unresolved D. V was pared by 2 bases and J by 1 base, with 11 bases between. Per germline, CDR1 MGHRA and CDR2 YSYEKL. The CDR3 has 15 amino acids.

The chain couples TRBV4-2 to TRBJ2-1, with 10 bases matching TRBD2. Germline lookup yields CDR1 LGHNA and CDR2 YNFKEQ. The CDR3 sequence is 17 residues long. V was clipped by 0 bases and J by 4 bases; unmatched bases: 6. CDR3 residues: CASSQDEDSGGYNEQFF. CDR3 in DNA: TGTGCCAGCAGCCAAGATGAAGATAGCGGGGGGTACAATGAGCAGTTCTTC.

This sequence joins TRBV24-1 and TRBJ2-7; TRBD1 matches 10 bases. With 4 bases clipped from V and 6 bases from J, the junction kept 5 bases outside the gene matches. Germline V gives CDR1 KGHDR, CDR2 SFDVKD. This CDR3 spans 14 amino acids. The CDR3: CATSDSGTGAEQYF. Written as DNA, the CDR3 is TGTGCCACCAGTGACTCTGGGACAGGGGCCGAGCAGTACTTC.

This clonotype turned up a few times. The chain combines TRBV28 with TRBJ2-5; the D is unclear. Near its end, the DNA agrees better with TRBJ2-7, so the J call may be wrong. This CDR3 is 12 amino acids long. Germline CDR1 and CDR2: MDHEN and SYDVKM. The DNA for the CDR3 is TGTGCCAGCACCTCGAATTATCCCGAGCAGTACTTC. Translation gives CASTSNYPEQYF.

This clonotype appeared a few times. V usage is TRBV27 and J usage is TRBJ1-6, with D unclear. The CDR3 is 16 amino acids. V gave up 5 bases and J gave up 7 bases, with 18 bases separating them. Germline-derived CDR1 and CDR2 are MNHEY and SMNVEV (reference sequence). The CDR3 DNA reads TGTGCCAGCAGTCCCACTTGGGTGAGGGTGAATTCACCCCTCCACTTT. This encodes CASSPTWVRVNSPLHF.

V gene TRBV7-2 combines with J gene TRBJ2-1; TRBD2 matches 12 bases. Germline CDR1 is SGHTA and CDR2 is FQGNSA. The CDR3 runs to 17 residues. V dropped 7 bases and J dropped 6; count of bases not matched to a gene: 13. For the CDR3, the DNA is TGTGCCAGCACAAAGGGGCTAGCGGGGGGGAGGGGCAATGAGCAGTTCTTC. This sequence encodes CASTKGLAGGRGNEQFF.

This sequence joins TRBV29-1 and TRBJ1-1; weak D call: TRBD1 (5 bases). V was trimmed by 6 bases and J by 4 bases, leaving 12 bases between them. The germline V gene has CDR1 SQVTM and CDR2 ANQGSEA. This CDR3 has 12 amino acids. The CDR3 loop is CSVSPGGTEAFF. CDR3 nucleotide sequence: TGCAGCGTCAGCCCCGGGGGCACTGAAGCTTTCTTT. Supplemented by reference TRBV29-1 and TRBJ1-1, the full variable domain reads SAVISQKPSRDICQRGTSLTIQCQVDSQVTMMFWYRQQPGQSLTLIATANQGSEATYESGFVIDKFPISRPNLTFSTLTVSNMSPEDSSIYLCSVSPGGTEAFFGQGTRLTVV.

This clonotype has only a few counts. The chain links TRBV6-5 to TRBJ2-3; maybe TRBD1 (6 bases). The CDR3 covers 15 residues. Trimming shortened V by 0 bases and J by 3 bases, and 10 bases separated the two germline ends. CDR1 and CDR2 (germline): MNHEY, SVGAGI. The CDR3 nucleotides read TGTGCCAGCAGTTACTCCGGCAGGGGTACAGATACGCAGTATTTT. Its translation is CASSYSGRGTDTQYF.

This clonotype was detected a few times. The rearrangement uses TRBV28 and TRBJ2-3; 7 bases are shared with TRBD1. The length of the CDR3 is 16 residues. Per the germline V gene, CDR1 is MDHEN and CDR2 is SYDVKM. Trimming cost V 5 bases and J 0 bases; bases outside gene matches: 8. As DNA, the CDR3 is TGTGCCAGCAGTCCTCGGACAGGCCCTAGCACAGATACGCAGTATTTT. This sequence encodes CASSPRTGPSTDTQYF.

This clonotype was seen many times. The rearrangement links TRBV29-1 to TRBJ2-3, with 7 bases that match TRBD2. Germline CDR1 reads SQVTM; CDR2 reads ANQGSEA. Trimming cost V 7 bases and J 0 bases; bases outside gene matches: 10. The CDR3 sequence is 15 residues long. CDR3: CSGRIGGSSTDTQYF. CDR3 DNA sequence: TGCAGCGGGAGAATCGGGGGGAGTAGCACAGATACGCAGTATTTT.

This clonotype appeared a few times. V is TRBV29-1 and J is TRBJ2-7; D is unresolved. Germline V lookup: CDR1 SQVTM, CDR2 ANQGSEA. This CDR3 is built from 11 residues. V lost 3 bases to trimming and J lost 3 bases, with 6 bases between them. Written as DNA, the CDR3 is TGCAGCGTTGAGAACCACTACGAGCAGTACTTC. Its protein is CSVENHYEQYF.

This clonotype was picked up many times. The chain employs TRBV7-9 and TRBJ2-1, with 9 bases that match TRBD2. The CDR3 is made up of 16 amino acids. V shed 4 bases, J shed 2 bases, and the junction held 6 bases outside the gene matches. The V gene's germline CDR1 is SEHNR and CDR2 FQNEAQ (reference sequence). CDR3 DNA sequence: TGTGCCAGCAGCTCATGGACTAGCGTCACCTACAATGAGCAGTTCTTC. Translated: CASSSWTSVTYNEQFF.

CDR3 amino acids: CASALRSPVRLNEQFF. The CDR3 DNA reads as TGTGCTAGTGCCCTAAGAAGCCCCGTGCGGCTCAATGAGCAGTTCTTC. The chain recombines TRBV12-5 with TRBJ2-1; D is uncertain. Germline V gives CDR1 LGHNT, CDR2 FRNRAP. V gave up 7 bases and J gave up 6 bases, with 22 bases separating them. CDR3 size: 16 residues.